The present T cell receptor beta chain was sequenced within a study of cytotoxic CD8 clonotypes in ibrutinib-treated CLL. Only in-frame clones appear in the TCRdb table, and some are missing; sequencing was by immunoSEQ multiplex PCR. The sample holds tens of thousands of clones, roughly 77% seen once. The germline V gene encodes CDR1 MDHEN and CDR2 SYDVKM. This CDR3 has 12 amino acids. Trimming removed 8 bases from V and 3 bases from J, with 8 bases in between. This clone occurred a few times. This sequence joins TRBV28 and TRBJ1-5, with unresolved D. The TCR was taken from a human donor with chronic lymphocytic leukemia. Sequencing was performed on PBMCs, taken after 12 months of ibrutinib treatment. The CDR3 loop reads CASGPPNQPQHF. In nucleotides, the CDR3 is TGTGCCAGCGGGCCTCCCAATCAGCCCCAGCATTTT.